The 4 T cell receptor beta chains presented below share a single source sample, sequenced in a study of blood T cell repertoires in COVID-19. Profiled with immunoSEQ multiplex PCR; TCRdb holds only in-frame clones, not every one. In the table there are over 250,000 clones, about 93% of which are singletons. Sequencing was carried out using PBMCs or T cells enriched from blood (not recorded which). The receptors shown here come from a woman in her twenties or thirties who had recovered from COVID-19.

The chain is built from TRBV2 and TRBJ1-2; D is ambiguous. The V gene's germline CDR1 is SNHLY and CDR2 FYNNEI. V lost 6 bases, J lost 1 base, and 12 bases lay in between. The CDR3 loop spans 14 amino acids. The CDR3 sequence is CASRSLGSNYGYTF. The CDR3 nucleotides are TGTGCCAGCAGGAGCCTGGGCAGTAACTATGGCTACACCTTC.

The V and J genes are TRBV7-9 and TRBJ1-2; D might be TRBD1 (6 bases). This CDR3 region has 14 residues. V gave up 5 bases and J gave up 7 bases, with 17 bases separating them. CDR1 and CDR2 from the germline V gene are SEHNR and FQNEAQ (reference sequence). This chain's CDR3 is CASSLGQSSGGYTF. The CDR3 region has the DNA TGTGCCAGCAGCCTCGGACAGAGTTCTGGTGGCTACACCTTC.

The rearrangement uses TRBV7-9 and TRBJ1-1; D unresolved. CDR3 length: 15 residues. Germline V gene data show CDR1 as SEHNR and CDR2 as FQNEAQ (reference sequence). V lost 9 bases, J lost 5 bases, and 22 bases lay in between. CDR3 amino acids: CASLPQDSPTTEAFF. CDR3 sequence (DNA): TGTGCCAGTCTTCCCCAGGACTCACCTACGACTGAAGCTTTCTTT. Based on the CDR3 plus reference TRBV7-9 and TRBJ1-1, the full variable domain is DTGVSQNPRHKITKRGQNVTFRCDPISEHNRLYWYRQTLGQGPEFLTYFQNEAQLEKSRLLSDRFSAERPKGSFSTLEIQRTEQGDSAMYLCASLPQDSPTTEAFFGQGTRLTVV.

This chain uses TRBV23-1 with TRBJ2-1, with D unclear. TRBV23-1 carries the ORF label, with uncertain function. The V end was cut by 0 bases, the J end by 6 bases, with 15 bases between. The CDR3 spans 16 residues. CDR3 nucleotide sequence: TGCGCCAGCAGTCAATCCAGAGGCGATTCGATCAATGAGCAGTTCTTC. It encodes CASSQSRGDSINEQFF.